The clone carrying this TCR beta chain has a count of ten or more. Germline values: CDR1 KGHSH, CDR2 LQKENI. The length of the CDR3 is 14 residues. With 6 bases clipped from V and 4 bases from J, the junction kept 7 bases outside the gene matches. This sample was included in a study of blood T cell repertoires in COVID-19. In the original workflow: Amplification of reference gene primers was used by the study to estimate nucleated cell counts. Measured with immunoSEQ multiplex PCR; TCRdb has only the in-frame clones, and not every one. The V and J calls and clone size come from that table; D and trimming were worked out from the DNA. The repertoire holds approximately 110,000 clones, with 85% as singletons.

The clonotype comes from a man aged 40-49 years with acute or convalescent COVID-19. Sequenced input: peripheral blood. V is TRBV18 and J is TRBJ1-2, with 8 bases that match TRBD1. CDR3 sequence (DNA): TGTGCCAGCTCCCCGGGACAGGTCGGCTATGGCTACACCTTC. Its translation is CASSPGQVGYGYTF.